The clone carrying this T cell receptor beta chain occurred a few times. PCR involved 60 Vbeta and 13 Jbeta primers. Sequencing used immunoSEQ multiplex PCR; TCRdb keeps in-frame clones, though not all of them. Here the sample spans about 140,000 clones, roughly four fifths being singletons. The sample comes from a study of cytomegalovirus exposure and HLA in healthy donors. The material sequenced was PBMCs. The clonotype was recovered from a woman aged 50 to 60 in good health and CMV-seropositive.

This CDR3 is CASSQNGQQGEKLFF. The CDR3 coding sequence is TGCGCCAGCAGCCAAAATGGACAGCAAGGGGAAAAACTGTTTTTT. The chain couples TRBV5-1 to TRBJ1-4; perhaps TRBD1 as D (6 bases). This CDR3 has 15 residues. Trimming removed 4 bases at V and 8 bases at J, with 18 bases between. The V gene's germline CDR1 is SGHRS and CDR2 YFSETQ.